The 14 T cell receptor beta chains given below trace back to one sample, sequenced in a study of T cells after yellow fever vaccination (dated by TCRdb to between 2018 and 2021). Library method: 5' RACE. Sequencing instrument: Illumina HiSeq 2500. TCRdb redid the processing of the public reads, applying fastp at Q25 and MiXCR, and retained in-frame beta chains. Entries that share a CDR3 protein sequence are merged under the most common genes and DNA. Within this sample are roughly 340,000 distinct CDR3 sequences, with about 9.5% of them counted one time only. The top ten clones comprise 18% of the sample. The treatment or condition label here, explained by the study, means: live attenuated yellow fever vaccine strain. The sample was PBMCs, taken on the day of the first yellow fever vaccination. The receptor source for this set is a man between 18 and 29 years old who received the YFV17D yellow fever vaccine.

The chain recombines TRBV30 with TRBJ2-3; D not certain. Trimming shortened V by 4 bases and J by 0 bases, and 8 bases separated the two germline ends. Germline V CDR1 and CDR2: GTSNPN, SVGIG (reference sequence). CDR3 length: 13 amino acids. CDR3 in DNA: TGTGCCTGGAACCGGATGAGCACAGATACGCAGTATTTT. This encodes CAWNRMSTDTQYF.

This clonotype was seen only a few times. V usage is TRBV6-5 and J usage is TRBJ1-5, with D unclear. The CDR3 consists of 15 residues. V was clipped by 5 bases and J by 1 base, with 12 bases between them. The germline CDR1 and CDR2 sequences are MNHEY and SVGAGI. The DNA for the CDR3 is TGTGCCAGCAGTCCCTCGACACCCAGCAATCAGCCCCAGCATTTT. Its translation is CASSPSTPSNQPQHF.

Many counts were recorded for this clonotype. The rearrangement links TRBV7-2 to TRBJ2-1; 11 nucleotides agree with TRBD2. The CDR3 sequence is 16 residues long. V was pared by 2 bases and J by 4 bases, with 4 bases of the junction left unmatched. Germline V gene sequence: CDR1 SGHTA, CDR2 FQGNSA. CDR3 in DNA: TGTGCCAGCAGCTTACTAGCGGGGGGTCGATACAATGAGCAGTTCTTC. Its translation is CASSLLAGGRYNEQFF.

The chain recombines TRBV21-1 with TRBJ2-5; TRBD1 was called by the table and not checked on the DNA. TRBV21-1 is a pseudogene locus. This CDR3 has 14 amino acids. The CDR3 bases are TGTGCCATGAGCCCGGGGGGAATAGAAGAGACCCAGTACTTC. It translates to CAMSPGGIEETQYF.

The CDR3 reads CASSLSQRLGRETQYF. CDR3 nucleotide sequence: TGTGCCAGCAGTTTGAGTCAAAGGCTGGGACGAGAGACCCAGTACTTC. This chain links TRBV6-5 with TRBJ2-5; D may correspond to TRBD1 or TRBD2 (5 bases each). The V end was cut by 4 bases, the J end by 4 bases, with 19 bases between. This CDR3 is built from 16 residues. Germline V gives CDR1 MNHEY, CDR2 SVGAGI.

The chain joins TRBV3-1 to TRBJ1-2; D is unresolved. Per germline, CDR1 LGHDT and CDR2 YNNKEL (reference sequence). V lost 2 bases and J lost 0, with 10 bases in between. The CDR3 runs 15 residues. The CDR3 nucleotides read TGTGCCAGCAGCCAAATACCGGCATCTAACTATGGCTACACCTTC. Its protein product is CASSQIPASNYGYTF.

The sample holds many counts of this clonotype. The V gene is TRBV20-1, the J gene TRBJ1-6, with 10 bases fitting TRBD1. V dropped 3 bases and J dropped 7; count of bases not matched to a gene: 6. Germline V gene lookup returns CDR1 DFQATT and CDR2 SNEGSKA (reference sequence). The CDR3 totals 15 residues. The CDR3 DNA is TGCAGTGCTAGGACAGGGGGCAGCGGGAATTCACCCCTCCACTTT. It translates to CSARTGGSGNSPLHF.

The chain carries TRBV5-1 and TRBJ1-6; 9 positions match TRBD1. V shed 0 bases, J shed 9 bases, and the junction held 4 bases outside the gene matches. This CDR3 contains 15 residues. CDR1 SGHRS and CDR2 YFSETQ come from the germline V gene. The CDR3 sequence is CASSLEGQGFSPLHF. The CDR3 DNA reads as TGCGCCAGCAGCTTGGAGGGACAGGGTTTTTCACCCCTCCACTTT.

The chain uses TRBV27 and TRBJ2-5; a weak D match, TRBD2 (6 bases). V was clipped by 0 bases and J by 6 bases, with 11 bases between them. Per germline, CDR1 MNHEY and CDR2 SMNVEV (reference sequence). The CDR3 contains 14 residues. CDR3 in DNA: TGTGCCAGCAGTTTATCGTGGGGGGATCAGACCCAGTACTTC. As protein: CASSLSWGDQTQYF.

The table lists this clonotype with a few counts. CDR3 loop: CASSLVPGQVYEQYF. The CDR3 DNA sequence: TGCGCCAGCAGCTTGGTACCGGGACAGGTCTACGAGCAGTACTTC. This chain connects TRBV5-1 to TRBJ2-7; the match to TRBD1 covers 8 bases. The CDR3 consists of 15 residues. CDR1 and CDR2 from the germline V gene are SGHRS and YFSETQ. V lost 0 bases, J lost 3 bases, and 5 bases stayed unmatched.

This rearrangement joins TRBV5-1 to TRBJ1-1, with D perhaps TRBD1 (5 bases). Deletions cut 1 base from V and 4 bases from J, with 14 bases between. Germline CDR1 is SGHRS and CDR2 is YFSETQ. This CDR3 region has 15 residues. The chain's CDR3 is CASSLIGADITEAFF. The CDR3 nucleotides read TGCGCCAGCAGCTTGATAGGGGCTGACATCACTGAAGCTTTCTTT.

About this clonotype itself: A much more abundant neighbour one base away suggests this may be a read error. CDR3 amino acids: CASSVASASDTQYF. The CDR3, as DNA: TGTGCCAGCAGCGTAGCCTCCGCATCGGATACGCAGTATTTT. This chain uses TRBV9 with TRBJ2-3; D is ambiguous. From germline, CDR1 is SGDLS and CDR2 YYNGEE. Trimming shortened V by 0 bases and J by 6 bases, and 11 bases separated the two germline ends. The CDR3 extends over 14 amino acids.

This clonotype appeared a few times. V and J are TRBV5-8 and TRBJ1-2; 8 nucleotides match TRBD1. The V segment lost 5 bases and the J segment 7 bases; nucleotides outside the gene matches: 16. Germline V gives CDR1 SGHTS, CDR2 YDEGEE. The CDR3 runs 16 residues. Here the CDR3 reads CASSLTAGTGTGGYTF. In DNA, the CDR3 is TGTGCCAGCAGTTTGACCGCCGGGACAGGCACAGGTGGCTACACCTTC.

The chain couples TRBV18 to TRBJ2-4; D possibly uses TRBD1 or TRBD2 (5 bases each). In germline, CDR1 is KGHSH, CDR2 LQKENI. The CDR3 loop spans 15 amino acids. V shed 4 bases and J shed 2 bases, with 12 bases lying between them. The CDR3 DNA sequence: TGTGCCAGCTCACGCCCAGGGACGACCAAAAACATTCAGTACTTC. It specifies CASSRPGTTKNIQYF.